This TCR beta chain was profiled in a study of cytomegalovirus exposure and HLA in healthy donors. V shed 6 bases and J shed 7 bases, with 16 bases lying between them. Germline values: CDR1 SNHLY, CDR2 FYNNEI. The CDR3 has 15 amino acids. General study points: For most subjects, TCR beta sequences were reported to predict HLA-A and HLA-B alleles with accuracy. Reportedly, diagnosis of cytomegalovirus status by the classifier showed high specificity and sensitivity. Immune exposure was documented only through CMV serostatus. TCR beta chains numbering some 160 were designated cytomegalovirus-associated.

The PCR made use of 60 Vbeta and 13 Jbeta primers. Some clones are missing from TCRdb's copy, which holds only in-frame ones; the method was immunoSEQ multiplex PCR. The sample carries about 130,000 clones, roughly 78% recorded once. On this clone: The antigen is undetermined.

The sequencing input was PBMCs. The clonotype comes from a man aged 35 to 55 in good health and CMV-seropositive. The V and J genes are TRBV2 and TRBJ1-6; a weak D match, TRBD1 (6 bases). Here the CDR3 reads CASSHKVRGNSPLHF. In DNA, the CDR3 is TGTGCCAGCAGCCACAAAGTCAGGGGCAATTCACCCCTCCACTTT. The entire variable domain, with the rest obtained from reference TRBV2 and TRBJ1-6, is as follows: EPEVTQTPSHQVTQMGQEVILRCVPISNHLYFYWYRQILGQKVEFLVSFYNNEISEKSEIFDDQFSVERPDGSNFTLKIRSTKLEDSAMYFCASSHKVRGNSPLHFGNGTRLTVT.